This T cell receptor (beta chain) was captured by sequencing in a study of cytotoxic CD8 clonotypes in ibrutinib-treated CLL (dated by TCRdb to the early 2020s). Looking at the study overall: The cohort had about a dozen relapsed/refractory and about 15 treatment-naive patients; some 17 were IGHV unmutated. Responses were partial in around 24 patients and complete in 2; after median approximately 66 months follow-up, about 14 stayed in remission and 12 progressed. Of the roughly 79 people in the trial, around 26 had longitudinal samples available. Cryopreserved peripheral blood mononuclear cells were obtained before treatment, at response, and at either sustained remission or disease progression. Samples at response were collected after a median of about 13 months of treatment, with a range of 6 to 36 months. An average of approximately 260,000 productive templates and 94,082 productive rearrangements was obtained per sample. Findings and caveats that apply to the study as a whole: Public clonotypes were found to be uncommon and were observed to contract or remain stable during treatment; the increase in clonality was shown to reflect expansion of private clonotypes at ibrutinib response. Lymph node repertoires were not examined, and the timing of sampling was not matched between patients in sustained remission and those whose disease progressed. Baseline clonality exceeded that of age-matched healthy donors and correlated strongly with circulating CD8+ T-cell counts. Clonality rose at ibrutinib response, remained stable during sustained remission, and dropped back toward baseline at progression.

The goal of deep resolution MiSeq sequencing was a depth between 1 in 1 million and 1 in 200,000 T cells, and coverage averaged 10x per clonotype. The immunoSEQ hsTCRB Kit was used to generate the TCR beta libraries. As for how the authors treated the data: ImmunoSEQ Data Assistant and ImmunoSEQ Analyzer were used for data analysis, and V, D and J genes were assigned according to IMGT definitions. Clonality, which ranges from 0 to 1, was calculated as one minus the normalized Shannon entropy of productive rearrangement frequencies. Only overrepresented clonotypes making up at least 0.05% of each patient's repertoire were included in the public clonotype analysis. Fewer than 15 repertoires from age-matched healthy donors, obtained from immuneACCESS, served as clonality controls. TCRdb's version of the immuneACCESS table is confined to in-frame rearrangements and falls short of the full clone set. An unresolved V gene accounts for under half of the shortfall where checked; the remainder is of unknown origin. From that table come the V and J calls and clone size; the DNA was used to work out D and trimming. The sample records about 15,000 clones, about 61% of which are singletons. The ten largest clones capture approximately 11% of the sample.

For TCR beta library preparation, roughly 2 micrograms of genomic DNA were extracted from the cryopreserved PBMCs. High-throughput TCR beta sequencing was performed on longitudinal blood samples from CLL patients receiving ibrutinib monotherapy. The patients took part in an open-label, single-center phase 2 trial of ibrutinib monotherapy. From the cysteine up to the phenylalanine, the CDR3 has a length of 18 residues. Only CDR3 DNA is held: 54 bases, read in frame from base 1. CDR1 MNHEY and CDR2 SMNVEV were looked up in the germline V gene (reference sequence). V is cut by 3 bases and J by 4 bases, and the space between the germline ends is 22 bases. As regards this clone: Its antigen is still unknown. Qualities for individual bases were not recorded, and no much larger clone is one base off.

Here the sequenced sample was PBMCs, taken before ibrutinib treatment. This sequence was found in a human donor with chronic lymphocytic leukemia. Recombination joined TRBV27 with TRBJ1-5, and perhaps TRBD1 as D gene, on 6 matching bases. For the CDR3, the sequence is CASSFDRWSLSLNQPQHF. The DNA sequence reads TGTGCCAGCAGTTTCGACAGGTGGTCCCTTAGCTTGAATCAGCCCCAGCATTTT.